One and the same sample provided the 18 T cell receptor beta chains below, sequenced in a study of regulatory T cells in long-lasting Graves disease. Time point given: persistent/refractory GD, antithyroid drugs over 5 years with positive TRAb. RNA from PBMCs was the source of the TCR library. Building of the TCR beta libraries involved iRepertoire HTBI primers and Arm-PCR of CDR3 regions. TCRdb redid the calling of the multiplex PCR reads with MiXCR, one entry per CDR3 protein. This table has a few hundred thousand distinct CDR3 sequences, approximately 25% appearing once. Here the sequenced sample was peripheral blood mononuclear cells (PBMCs), taken when the disease was refractory, from a patient treated with antithyroid drugs. The receptors stem from a middle-aged woman with Graves disease.

This clonotype has a single count. A single base separates this from a much larger clone, so it may be a read error. The rearrangement links TRBV6-5 to TRBJ2-7, with D perhaps matching TRBD1 (5 bases). The CDR3 loop spans 14 amino acids. The germline V gene has CDR1 MNHEY and CDR2 SVGAGI. Trimming stripped 0 bases from V and 9 bases from J, with 15 bases between. The CDR3: CASSYSSTGDGQYF. Written as DNA, the CDR3 is TGTGCCAGCAGTTACTCGAGTACAGGTGACGGGCAGTACTTC.

This chain links TRBV7-2 with TRBJ2-3; D possibly uses TRBD1 or TRBD2 (5 bases each). Germline values: CDR1 SGHTA, CDR2 FQGNSA. The CDR3 consists of 14 residues. The germline V and J ends were trimmed by 7 bases and 1 base, with 12 bases remaining between them. Here the CDR3 reads CASTSRGRTDTQYF. For the CDR3, the DNA is TGTGCCAGCACCTCCCGGGGCCGCACAGATACGCAGTATTTT.

This chain links TRBV29-1 with TRBJ2-7, with D tentatively TRBD1 (6 bases). The CDR3 runs 13 residues. Looked up from germline, CDR1 is SQVTM and CDR2 is ANQGSEA. V gave up 1 base and J gave up 2 bases, with 9 bases separating them. This chain's CDR3 is CSVEGTVPYEQYF. As DNA, the CDR3 is TGCAGCGTTGAAGGGACAGTGCCCTACGAGCAGTACTTC.

This clonotype appeared many times. The chain is built from TRBV27 and TRBJ1-2, with D unclear. Germline values: CDR1 MNHEY, CDR2 SMNVEV (reference sequence). The length of the CDR3 is 15 residues. The germline V and J ends were trimmed by 2 bases and 4 bases, with 14 bases remaining between them. CDR3 region: CASSLALVGGYGYTF. The CDR3 nucleotides read TGTGCCAGCAGTTTAGCCCTAGTGGGAGGCTATGGCTACACCTTC.

This clonotype has ten or more counts. The V and J genes are TRBV10-2 and TRBJ1-4; no reliable D call. Germline V gene sequence: CDR1 WSHSY, CDR2 SAAADI. The CDR3 extends over 13 amino acids. The germline V and J ends were trimmed by 3 bases and 4 bases, with 6 bases remaining between them. The CDR3 nucleotides read TGCGCCAGCAGTGAAGTGTTTAATGAAAAACTGTTTTTT. This sequence encodes CASSEVFNEKLFF.

This clonotype was recorded a few times. The DNA is left out, because the CDR3 cannot be placed on it with certainty; the CDR3 is given as TCRdb lists it. The gene calls are TRBV5-1 and TRBJ1-1. Per the germline V gene, CDR1 is SGHRS and CDR2 is YFSETQ. The CDR3 spans 14 amino acids, including both terminal residues. The CDR3 sequence: CASSSSDGNTEAFF.

This clonotype was seen ten or more times. J is TRBJ1-5 and V is TRBV6-5; unclear D gene. The CDR3 totals 15 residues. Germline V lookup: CDR1 MNHEY, CDR2 SVGAGI. Trimming took 0 bases from V and 5 from J, leaving 11 bases between them. CDR3 in amino acids: CASSYSMADHQPQHF. Here the CDR3 DNA reads TGTGCCAGCAGTTACTCCATGGCAGATCATCAGCCCCAGCATTTT.

This chain connects TRBV6-2 or TRBV6-3 to TRBJ1-5; 8 bases map to TRBD1. Germline lookup yields CDR1 MNHEY and CDR2 SVGEGT. The CDR3 covers 15 residues. Unmatched junction bases numbered 5, after V lost 4 bases and J lost 3 bases. The CDR3 here is CASSFGQGNNQPQHF. The CDR3 coding sequence is TGTGCCAGCAGTTTCGGACAGGGAAACAATCAGCCCCAGCATTTT.

This clonotype was counted at least ten times. The V gene is TRBV28, the J gene TRBJ2-2; no reliable D call. The CDR3 runs to 12 residues. The ends were cut back, 3 bases at V and 8 bases at J, with 7 bases in the middle. The germline gives CDR1 MDHEN, CDR2 SYDVKM. The CDR3 sequence: CASSLRRGELFF. The CDR3 DNA reads as TGTGCCAGCAGTTTGAGAAGAGGGGAGCTGTTTTTT. The whole variable domain, remainder taken from reference TRBV28 and TRBJ2-2, is DVKVTQSSRYLVKRTGEKVFLECVQDMDHENMFWYRQDPGLGLRLIYFSYDVKMKEKGDIPEGYSVSREKKERFSLILESASTNQTSMYLCASSLRRGELFFGEGSRLTVL.

This clonotype was recorded many times. The gene calls are TRBV29-1 and TRBJ1-2; no firm D call. CDR3 length equals 8 residues. The V gene lost 4 bases and the J gene lost 9 bases, with 3 bases spanning the gap. Looked up from germline, CDR1 is SQVTM and CDR2 is ANQGSEA. This CDR3 reads CSVGSYTF. The CDR3 DNA sequence: TGCAGCGTTGGGAGCTACACCTTC.

The rearrangement links TRBV2 to TRBJ2-1; no firm D call. Germline-derived CDR1 and CDR2 are SNHLY and FYNNEI. The CDR3 covers 16 residues. V was shortened by 4 bases and J by 8 bases, with 21 bases between the two germline ends. CDR3 sequence (DNA): TGTGCCAGCAGTGTCCTTCTGAGGACGATGGGTGATGAGCAGTTCTTC. It encodes CASSVLLRTMGDEQFF.

V gene TRBV18 combines with J gene TRBJ1-4; D might be TRBD1 (5 bases). The CDR3 spans 15 residues. Germline CDR1 is KGHSH and CDR2 is LQKENI. The ends were cut back, 5 bases at V and 6 bases at J, with 16 bases in the middle. CDR3 coding DNA: TGTGCCAGCTCAACGGGGCGCAGTCATCATGAAAAACTGTTTTTT. Protein product: CASSTGRSHHEKLFF.

The chain recombines TRBV7-8 with TRBJ1-6, with 8 nucleotides matching TRBD1. The trim removed 5 bases at V and 10 bases at J, leaving 7 bases unmatched. From germline, CDR1 is SGHVS and CDR2 FQNEAQ. The CDR3 is 14 residues long. The CDR3 region has the DNA TGTGCCAGCAGCCAAGACAGGGGCGGATCACCCCTCCACTTT. It is translated as CASSQDRGGSPLHF.

This clonotype was observed a few times. The V and J genes are TRBV11-2 and TRBJ2-3; D is perhaps TRBD2 (6 bases). The CDR3 extends over 17 amino acids. The V and J ends lost 3 bases and 0 bases respectively, with 16 bases between them. Per germline, CDR1 SGHAT and CDR2 FQNNGV. CDR3 sequence (DNA): TGTGCCAGCAGCTTTACGGGGGAGTCCCCTAGCACAGATACGCAGTATTTT. Protein sequence: CASSFTGESPSTDTQYF.

The chain has TRBV2 and TRBJ2-1; 8 bases align to TRBD2. This CDR3 contains 13 residues. Germline CDR1 and CDR2: SNHLY and FYNNEI. Trimming cost V 6 bases and J 2 bases; bases outside gene matches: 0. The CDR3 DNA is TGTGCCAGCAGAGCGGGAGCCTACAATGAGCAGTTCTTC. It yields the protein CASRAGAYNEQFF.

This clonotype was counted ten times or more. V is TRBV7-8 and J is TRBJ1-6, with 10 bases lining up with TRBD1. The CDR3 has 16 residues. CDR1 and CDR2 from the germline V gene are SGHVS and FQNEAQ. V lost 5 bases and J lost 10; bases outside the gene matches: 11. Here the CDR3 DNA reads TGTGCCAGCAGCGATAAGGGACAGGGGAGAGGATCACCCCTCCACTTT. This sequence encodes CASSDKGQGRGSPLHF.

In its sample, this clonotype was seen a few times. In DNA form, the CDR3 reads TGCAGTGCTAGGGCCTCTGGAAACACCATATATTTT. Its translation is CSARASGNTIYF. This sequence joins TRBV20-1 and TRBJ1-3; D uncertain. Trimming took 3 bases from V and 0 from J, leaving 3 bases between them. CDR3 length: 12 amino acids. Per the germline V gene, CDR1 is DFQATT and CDR2 is SNEGSKA (reference sequence).

This clonotype was detected ten times or more. V is TRBV20-1 and J is TRBJ1-5; TRBD1 agrees at 7 bases. After removal of 5 bases from V and 6 bases from J, the junction contained 10 bases not matched to a gene. Germline V CDR1 and CDR2: DFQATT, SNEGSKA (reference sequence). This CDR3 has 14 amino acids. CDR3 sequence (DNA): TGCAGTGCTGGGAGGGGGCAGGGCGGTCAGCCCCAGCATTTT. Encoded protein: CSAGRGQGGQPQHF.